Described below is a single TCR beta chain sequence and its context. Sequencing was performed with immunoSEQ multiplex PCR; in TCRdb, only in-frame clones are kept and a portion is missing. This sample carries 100,000 to 150,000 clones, approximately 92% of them seen once, and the ten largest clones take about 2.5%. The data were obtained in a study of control samples from healthy donors and cancer patients. Germline CDR1 and CDR2: MGHRA and YSYEKL. Trimming took 5 bases from V and 7 from J, leaving 12 bases between them. The CDR3 runs 13 residues. The chain joins TRBV4-1 to TRBJ1-5, with TRBD1 as a possible D gene (5 bases). The origin of this receptor is a man aged 35-49 years in good health. The sample taken for sequencing was blood. The CDR3 loop is CASSGQGHQPQHF. Written as DNA, the CDR3 is TGCGCCAGCAGCGGGCAGGGTCACCAGCCCCAGCATTTT.